This entry describes one T cell receptor beta chain. The data are from a study of blood T cell repertoires in COVID-19. As originally analysed: It was from reference gene primer amplification that nucleated cell counts were estimated. Profiling relied on immunoSEQ multiplex PCR, and the TCRdb table lists in-frame clones only, not all of them. That table gives V, J and clone size, and the DNA gave D and trimming. The table lists fewer than 350,000 clones, roughly 86% of them singletons. Sequencing input: peripheral blood. The sequence came from a woman aged 25 to 45 who had recovered from COVID-19.

In DNA, the CDR3 is TGTGCCAGCAGCTCAGGGGGTAGGCCAGGGCAAGGGTCACCCCTCCACTTT. It yields the protein CASSSGGRPGQGSPLHF. The gene calls are TRBV7-2 and TRBJ1-6; TRBD1 matches 7 bases. From germline, CDR1 is SGHTA and CDR2 FQGNSA. The CDR3 is made up of 17 amino acids. V shed 4 bases and J 10 bases; nucleotides not matched to a gene: 16.